This T cell receptor (beta chain) appears in the sequencing data of a study of response to subunit inactivated influenza vaccine. Germline-derived CDR1 and CDR2 are SGHRS and YFSETQ. The CDR3 totals 14 residues. The junction had 6 bases not matched to a gene; V was cut back by 5 bases and J by 6 bases. TCRdb analysed the RT-PCR reads with MiXCR anew, one entry per CDR3 protein. The data hold about 180,000 distinct CDR3 sequences, with about a tenth observed a single time. The study's findings and limits: Seasonal influenza vaccination, on each occasion, was suggested by the authors to recruit few new T cells.

This clonotype was found a few times. Its antigen is unidentified. The V gene is TRBV5-1, the J gene TRBJ1-2, with 11 positions matching TRBD1. The clonotype originates from a man in his fifties or sixties who received an inactivated influenza vaccine. Sample: non-naive T cells sorted from PBMCs, taken on the day of vaccination. The CDR3 protein is CASRPGTGGHGYTF. In nucleotides, the CDR3 is TGCGCCAGCAGACCCGGGACAGGGGGTCATGGCTACACCTTC.